This T cell receptor beta chain was sequenced in a study of T cell clonality in common variable immunodeficiency. Study findings and constraints: In common variable immunodeficiency, TCR beta chains reportedly carried fewer deletions and N-nucleotide insertions.

On this clone itself: The target antigen is unknown. The read finishes 3 residues shy of the CDR3 end, and the germline J gene is used to complete it.

Here immunoSEQ multiplex PCR was the method, and the copy in TCRdb shows in-frame clones only, minus some. The sample has under 40,000 clones, none seen only once. Germline V gives CDR1 GTSNPN, CDR2 SVGIG (reference sequence). The CDR3 spans 15 residues. V was trimmed by 0 bases and J by 8 bases, leaving 16 bases between them. The chain joins TRBV30 to TRBJ1-4; D gene unclear. The clonotype comes from a human donor with common variable immunodeficiency. Sequenced: peripheral blood mononuclear cells. The chain's CDR3 is CAWSVSNSPSEKLFF. The CDR3 bases that were read are TGTGCCTGGAGTGTTTCTAACAGCCCAAGCGAAAAA.